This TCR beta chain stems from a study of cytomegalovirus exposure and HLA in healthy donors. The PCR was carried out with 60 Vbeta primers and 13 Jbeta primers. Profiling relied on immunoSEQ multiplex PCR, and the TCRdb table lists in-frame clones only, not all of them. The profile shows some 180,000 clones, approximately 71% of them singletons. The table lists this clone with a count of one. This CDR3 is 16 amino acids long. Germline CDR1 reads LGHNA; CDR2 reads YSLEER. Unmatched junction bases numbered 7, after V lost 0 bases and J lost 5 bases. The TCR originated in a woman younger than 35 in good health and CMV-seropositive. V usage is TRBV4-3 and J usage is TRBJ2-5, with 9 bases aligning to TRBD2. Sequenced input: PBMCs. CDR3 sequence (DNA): TGCGCCAGCAGCCAAGATTCCGCTAGCGGGGTTGAGACCCAGTACTTC. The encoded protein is CASSQDSASGVETQYF.